These 23 T cell receptor beta chains were sequenced from one sample in a study of OX40 agonist ivuxolimab in advanced cancers. Sequencing used immunoSEQ multiplex PCR; TCRdb keeps in-frame clones, though not all of them. This sample has about 67,000 clones, with more than 65% found just once. The source material was CD4+ or CD8+ T cells sorted from blood, sampled in a trial of the OX40 agonist ivuxolimab. The receptor source for this set is an adult with an advanced solid tumor such as melanoma, head and neck, liver or kidney cancer.

This chain links TRBV7-9 with TRBJ2-7, with 10 bases lining up with TRBD2. Germline trimming cut 5 bases from V and 1 base from J; bases unmatched to any gene: 14. Germline loops: CDR1 SEHNR, CDR2 FQNEAQ (reference sequence). The CDR3 totals 18 residues. The CDR3: CASSQRETGLAASYEQYF. In DNA, the CDR3 is TGTGCCAGCAGCCAAAGGGAAACAGGACTAGCGGCATCCTACGAGCAGTACTTC.

The chain joins TRBV2 to TRBJ2-1, with D uncertain. This CDR3 has 14 residues. Germline V CDR1 and CDR2: SNHLY, FYNNEI. Trimming took 9 bases from V and 0 from J, leaving 12 bases between them. In DNA form, the CDR3 reads TGTGCCAGTAGAATCCAGAGCTCCTACAATGAGCAGTTCTTC. Protein: CASRIQSSYNEQFF.

J is TRBJ2-6 and V is TRBV9; D may match TRBD1 or TRBD2 (5 bases each). The germline V and J ends were trimmed by 7 bases and 2 bases, with 19 bases remaining between them. CDR1 and CDR2 from the germline V gene are SGDLS and YYNGEE. The CDR3 consists of 17 residues. CDR3 amino acids: CASGWGIREAGANVLTF. As DNA, the CDR3 is TGTGCCAGCGGTTGGGGGATAAGAGAGGCTGGGGCCAACGTCCTGACTTTC.

This sequence joins TRBV28 and TRBJ1-2; D might be TRBD1 (5 bases). Germline lookup yields CDR1 MDHEN and CDR2 SYDVKM. The CDR3 spans 14 residues. The V and J ends lost 6 bases and 0 bases respectively, with 11 bases between them. In DNA form, the CDR3 reads TGTGCCAGCAGAGCAGGGTCCTCTAACTATGGCTACACCTTC. It is translated as CASRAGSSNYGYTF.

The chain carries TRBV7-9 and TRBJ1-1; maybe TRBD1 (5 bases). Trimming stripped 7 bases from V and 4 bases from J, with 19 bases between. CDR3 size: 15 residues. Looked up from germline, CDR1 is SEHNR and CDR2 is FQNEAQ (reference sequence). CDR3 sequence (DNA): TGTGCCAGCACCCCAATCGGGCAGGGAGGCACTGAAGCTTTCTTT. It yields the protein CASTPIGQGGTEAFF.

The V and J genes are TRBV7-2 and TRBJ1-4; D is unresolved. The CDR3 spans 15 residues. The germline V and J ends were trimmed by 1 base and 3 bases, with 9 bases remaining between them. Looked up from germline, CDR1 is SGHTA and CDR2 is FQGNSA. The CDR3 is CASSLVGNPNEKLFF. For the CDR3, the DNA is TGTGCCAGCAGCTTAGTGGGGAACCCTAATGAAAAACTGTTTTTT.

The rearrangement uses TRBV2 and TRBJ1-1, with a weak D call TRBD1 (6 bases). CDR3 size: 13 residues. Germline V gene sequence: CDR1 SNHLY, CDR2 FYNNEI. Trimming removed 5 bases from V and 8 bases from J, with 15 bases in between. The CDR3 region has the DNA TGTGCCAGCAGTCAATCCGGGACAAGCGAAGCTTTCTTT. Amino acid sequence: CASSQSGTSEAFF.

The chain joins TRBV6-5 to TRBJ1-2, with TRBD1 matching 9 bases. The CDR3 spans 14 residues. J gave up 5 bases and V 6 bases, and 7 bases lay outside the gene matches. Germline CDR1 is MNHEY and CDR2 is SVGAGI. CDR3 bases: TGTGCCAGCAGCCCGGACAGGGGAGGGTATGGCTACACCTTC. This encodes CASSPDRGGYGYTF.

The gene calls are TRBV2 and TRBJ2-2; 8 nucleotides line up with TRBD1. The CDR3 spans 14 residues. From germline, CDR1 is SNHLY and CDR2 FYNNEI. Germline trimming cut 11 bases from V and 0 bases from J; bases unmatched to any gene: 5. In DNA, the CDR3 is TGTGCCTTTCAGGGGGCTGCGAACACCGGGGAGCTGTTTTTT. Translating it yields CAFQGAANTGELFF.

V and J are TRBV4-3 and TRBJ1-5; no clear D. This CDR3 is built from 17 residues. Germline CDR1 LGHNA, CDR2 YSLEER. V was trimmed by 0 bases and J by 4 bases, leaving 16 bases between them. CDR3 sequence: CASSQEVATMGNQPQHF. The CDR3 coding sequence is TGCGCCAGCAGCCAAGAAGTCGCGACGATGGGGAATCAGCCCCAGCATTTT.

The CDR3 nucleotides read TGTGCCAGCAGCCCCGACAGGGTCGGAGCTTCCGAGCAGTACTTC. Amino acids: CASSPDRVGASEQYF. The V and J genes are TRBV11-3 and TRBJ2-7, with 7 bases lining up with TRBD1. CDR3 size: 15 residues. From germline, CDR1 is SGHNT and CDR2 YENEEA. V lost 5 bases, J lost 6 bases, and 13 bases stayed unmatched.

The rearrangement uses TRBV28 and TRBJ1-2, with 7 bases identical to TRBD1. Trimming removed 2 bases from V and 5 bases from J; junction bases left unmatched: 8. The CDR3 is 15 residues long. Germline V gene data show CDR1 as MDHEN and CDR2 as SYDVKM. The chain's CDR3 is CASSLTEGQRYGYTF. In DNA, the CDR3 is TGTGCCAGCAGTTTAACGGAGGGACAGAGATATGGCTACACCTTC.

In its sample, this clone was seen once. The V gene is TRBV4-3, the J gene TRBJ1-2, with a weak D call TRBD1 (6 bases). This CDR3 region has 16 residues. V was cut by 4 bases and J by 7 bases, with 22 bases left in between. Germline CDR1 and CDR2: LGHNA and YSLEER. This chain's CDR3 is CASSRTWTGAEGGYTF. As DNA, the CDR3 is TGCGCCAGCAGCCGTACCTGGACGGGGGCCGAGGGTGGCTACACCTTC.

This clone was picked up one time. The CDR3 DNA is TGTGCCAGCAGCTTACCTGGGACAGGGGCTGAAAAACTGTTTTTT. This sequence encodes CASSLPGTGAEKLFF. The chain combines TRBV13 with TRBJ1-4, with 10 bases matching TRBD1. The CDR3 totals 15 residues. The junction had 4 bases not matched to a gene; V was cut back by 2 bases and J by 7 bases. The germline V gene encodes CDR1 PRHDT and CDR2 FYEKMQ (reference sequence).

CDR3 DNA: TGCAGTGTCAGGAACTACGATACGCAGTATTTT. Protein sequence: CSVRNYDTQYF. The rearrangement joins TRBV20-1 to TRBJ2-3, with unresolved D. The CDR3 covers 11 residues. The germline V gene has CDR1 DFQATT and CDR2 SNEGSKA (reference sequence). V dropped 7 bases and J dropped 6 bases, with 11 bases sitting between them.

This clone was detected only once. This rearrangement joins TRBV28 to TRBJ1-1; D unclear. Germline assignment: CDR1 MDHEN and CDR2 SYDVKM. CDR3 length: 12 amino acids. The V end was cut by 2 bases, the J end by 7 bases, with 8 bases between. CDR3 protein: CASSLRAGEAFF. The CDR3 DNA reads TGTGCCAGCAGTTTAAGGGCCGGTGAAGCTTTCTTT.

On this clone itself: Germline is not matched at one junction end, which may reflect a read error. Other DNA sequences from this sample encode an identical CDR3 as well. The chain combines TRBV5-4 with TRBJ2-3; tentative D call: TRBD1 (5 bases). Per germline, CDR1 SGHNT and CDR2 YYREEE (reference sequence). This CDR3 is 16 amino acids long. Here the CDR3 reads CASSQDVREWTDTQYF. CDR3 in DNA: TGCGCCAGCAGCCAAGATGTCAGGGAATGGACAGATACGCAGTATTTT.

The chain uses TRBV19 and TRBJ2-1, with 12 bases fitting TRBD2. Germline-derived CDR1 and CDR2 are LNHDA and SQIVND (reference sequence). Trimming took 5 bases from V and 8 from J; bases not matched to a gene: 10. The CDR3 is 16 amino acids. This CDR3 is CASSSPLTSGSDEQFF. The DNA for the CDR3 is TGTGCCAGTAGTTCCCCGTTGACTAGCGGGAGCGATGAGCAGTTCTTC.

In nucleotides, the CDR3 is TGTGCCAGCAGCTGGGCCCTAGGGGCTGGCACAGATACGCAGTATTTT. It is translated as CASSWALGAGTDTQYF. V and J are TRBV7-2 and TRBJ2-3; TRBD1 is a possible D gene (5 bases). The CDR3 runs to 16 residues. From germline, CDR1 is SGHTA and CDR2 FQGNSA. V was cut by 4 bases and J by 1 base, with 15 bases left in between.

V and J are TRBV7-9 and TRBJ1-1; 7 nucleotides agree with TRBD1. CDR1 SEHNR and CDR2 FQNEAQ come from the germline V gene (reference sequence). This CDR3 is 15 amino acids long. Trimming cost V 5 bases and J 2 bases; bases outside gene matches: 8. CDR3 sequence reads: CASSPQGQLNTEAFF. The CDR3 region has the DNA TGTGCCAGCAGCCCCCAGGGACAGCTCAACACTGAAGCTTTCTTT.

V usage is TRBV15 and J usage is TRBJ1-2; perhaps TRBD1 as D (6 bases). CDR3 length equals 14 residues. V lost 0 bases to trimming and J lost 6 bases, with 11 bases between them. Germline values: CDR1 LNHNV, CDR2 YYDKDF (reference sequence). The CDR3 DNA reads as TGTGCCACCAGCAGAGATTTGGGGGCAGATGGCTACACCTTC. Translating it yields CATSRDLGADGYTF. The whole variable domain, remainder taken from reference TRBV15 and TRBJ1-2, is DAMVIQNPRYQVTQFGKPVTLSCSQTLNHNVMYWYQQKSSQAPKLLFHYYDKDFNNEADTPDNFQSRRPNTSFCFLDIRSPGLGDTAMYLCATSRDLGADGYTFGSGTRLTVV.

This clone was found a few times. V gene TRBV10-3 combines with J gene TRBJ2-7; no firm D call. The germline V and J ends were trimmed by 2 bases and 4 bases, with 3 bases remaining between them. The germline gives CDR1 ENHRY, CDR2 SYGVKD. The CDR3 is 11 amino acids. The CDR3 DNA reads TGTGCCATCAGTGAGGGGTACGAGCAGTACGTC. This sequence encodes CAISEGYEQYV.

This chain uses TRBV5-1 with TRBJ2-3, with 7 bases fitting TRBD2. Germline CDR1 SGHRS, CDR2 YFSETQ. This CDR3 is 15 amino acids long. Trimming cost V 4 bases and J 2 bases; bases outside gene matches: 7. The CDR3 sequence is CASSIQAGNTDTQYF. The CDR3 coding sequence is TGCGCCAGCAGCATTCAAGCGGGAAACACAGATACGCAGTATTTT.